The entry that follows covers one T cell receptor beta chain sequence. The CDR3 spans 15 residues. Trimming removed 3 bases from V and 2 bases from J; junction bases left unmatched: 2. Germline values: CDR1 KGHDR, CDR2 SFDVKD. In the authors' workflow: Amplified reference gene primers provided the basis for estimating nucleated cell counts. Assay used: immunoSEQ multiplex PCR; TCRdb lists only in-frame clones, some missing. V, J and clone size are taken as reported in that table, and D and trimming were inferred from the DNA itself. The sample lists 170,000 or so clones, approximately 86% occurring once. Seattle researchers signed up patients amid active infection and tracked them longitudinally. This sample stems from a study of blood T cell repertoires in COVID-19. Study-wide context: From T cells, B-cell-depleted T cells, or PBMCs came the material, which was cDNA or gDNA.

The gene calls are TRBV24-1 and TRBJ2-3, with TRBD2 identical over 9 bases. The TCR sequence derives from a man aged 55 to 69 with COVID-19, enrolled during active disease. Sequenced sample: peripheral blood. CDR3 region: CATSDASGITDTQYF. Written as DNA, the CDR3 is TGTGCCACCAGTGATGCTAGCGGGATCACAGATACGCAGTATTTT.